This entry lists 4 T cell receptor beta chains sequenced from one sample in a study of blood T cells in healthy people across ages. The use of a sample-barcoded 5' primer and a J-beta primer mix characterized a second PCR of about 7 to 12 cycles. TCRdb re-called the 5' RACE reads through MiXCR, storing one row per CDR3 protein. The table lists roughly 550,000 distinct CDR3 sequences, under 30% of them singletons. The same sample was also studied in work on T cells of mothers and their children.

Sequencing was carried out using blood. Receptors originate from a boy aged 5 to 17 in good health.

This chain uses TRBV12-3 or TRBV12-4 with TRBJ2-3, with 8 bases lining up with TRBD2. After removal of 1 base from V and 3 bases from J, the junction contained 6 bases not matched to a gene. This CDR3 has 16 amino acids. The CDR3 region has the DNA TGTGCCAGCAGTTTAGGCGGGGGGAAACTTACAGATACGCAGTATTTT. Protein product: CASSLGGGKLTDTQYF.

This clonotype was detected only a few times. The V gene is TRBV4-3, the J gene TRBJ1-1, with 11 positions matching TRBD1. V shed 3 bases, J shed 6 bases, and the junction held 6 bases outside the gene matches. Germline loops: CDR1 LGHNA, CDR2 YSLEER. The CDR3 loop spans 15 amino acids. The CDR3 DNA reads as TGCGCCAGCAGCCATTTAGGGACAGGGGGAGCTGAAGCTTTCTTT. Amino acid sequence: CASSHLGTGGAEAFF.

A few counts support this clonotype. V gene TRBV7-8 combines with J gene TRBJ1-2; TRBD1 might be the D (6 bases). The CDR3 is 16 amino acids. V was shortened by 5 bases and J by 0 bases, with 16 bases between the two germline ends. Germline-derived CDR1 and CDR2 are SGHVS and FQNEAQ. CDR3 sequence (DNA): TGTGCCAGCAGCACTAACCCGGGGGGCTCTAACTATGGCTACACCTTC. It codes for CASSTNPGGSNYGYTF.

This clonotype showed up just once. J is TRBJ1-2 and V is TRBV20-1; D ambiguous. Germline V gene sequence: CDR1 DFQATT, CDR2 SNEGSKA (reference sequence). This CDR3 contains 13 residues. V lost 1 base and J lost 5, with 11 bases in between. In nucleotides, the CDR3 is TGCAGTGCTAGAGCCCAGAGGGAGTATGGCTACACCTTC. This gives the protein CSARAQREYGYTF.